These 20 T cell receptor beta chains were sequenced from one sample in a study of T cells in Graves' hyperthyroidism and ophthalmopathy. There were TCR beta CDR3 regions amplified from RNA transcripts. HTBI primers were employed in a first-round RT-PCR of the TCR CDR3. TCRdb called the multiplex PCR reads again in MiXCR, with one record for every CDR3 protein. This sample has 350,000 to 400,000 distinct CDR3 sequences, with approximately 17% found just once. The specimen sequenced was blood. The receptors stem from a man aged 18 to 29 with Graves' ophthalmopathy.

The rearrangement links TRBV7-9 to TRBJ2-1, with 10 nucleotides matching TRBD2. This CDR3 spans 19 amino acids. The J segment lost 0 bases and the V segment lost 6 bases, leaving 14 bases of the junction unmatched. Looked up from germline, CDR1 is SEHNR and CDR2 is FQNEAQ (reference sequence). The CDR3 sequence is CASSFSGGALFSSYNEQFF. The DNA of the CDR3 is TGTGCCAGCAGTTTCAGCGGGGGGGCCCTTTTTAGCTCCTACAATGAGCAGTTCTTC. The variable domain in full, completed from reference TRBV7-9 and TRBJ2-1, reads DTGVSQNPRHKITKRGQNVTFRCDPISEHNRLYWYRQTLGQGPEFLTYFQNEAQLEKSRLLSDRFSAERPKGSFSTLEIQRTEQGDSAMYLCASSFSGGALFSSYNEQFFGPGTRLTVL.

The chain carries TRBV7-9 and TRBJ2-1; D is ambiguous. CDR3 size: 12 residues. V lost 1 base and J 7 bases, leaving 5 bases between the germline ends. Germline V gives CDR1 SEHNR, CDR2 FQNEAQ (reference sequence). The CDR3, as DNA: TGTGCCAGCAGCTTAGTTCAAAATGAGCAGTTCTTC. Protein product: CASSLVQNEQFF.

Ten or more counts support this clonotype. The rearrangement links TRBV28 to TRBJ1-1, with TRBD1 as a possible D gene (5 bases). The CDR3 extends over 12 amino acids. CDR1 is MDHEN, CDR2 SYDVKM, per germline. V was cut by 5 bases and J by 5 bases, with 9 bases left in between. CDR3: CASSVRGTEAFF. The CDR3, as DNA: TGTGCCAGCAGTGTGAGGGGAACTGAAGCTTTCTTT.

This clonotype was counted ten times or more. V and J are TRBV3-1 and TRBJ2-7, with 7 positions matching TRBD1. The CDR3 consists of 12 residues. Germline values: CDR1 LGHDT, CDR2 YNNKEL (reference sequence). The junction had 1 base not matched to a gene; V was cut back by 3 bases and J by 5 bases. The DNA for the CDR3 is TGTGCCAGCAGCCATACAGGGGACGAGCAGTACTTC. Its protein is CASSHTGDEQYF.

This clonotype was recorded once. The V call is TRBV9, the J call TRBJ1-4; 8 bases agree with TRBD1. V trimming: 1 base; J trimming: 2 bases; junction bases outside the gene matches: 7. Germline CDR1 SGDLS, CDR2 YYNGEE. The CDR3 is made up of 17 amino acids. The CDR3 coding sequence is TGTGCCAGCAGCGTATCTCAGGGGGCTAGGACTAATGAAAAACTGTTTTTT. Residues: CASSVSQGARTNEKLFF. The full variable domain, completed using reference TRBV9 and TRBJ1-4, is DSGVTQTPKHLITATGQRVTLRCSPRSGDLSVYWYQQSLDQGLQFLIQYYNGEERAKGNILERFSAQQFPDLHSELNLSSLELGDSALYFCASSVSQGARTNEKLFFGSGTQLSVL.

This clonotype was counted ten times or more. The rearrangement links TRBV28 to TRBJ2-5; the match to TRBD1 covers 11 bases. The germline gives CDR1 MDHEN, CDR2 SYDVKM. CDR3 length: 19 amino acids. V was pared by 2 bases and J by 2 bases, with 13 bases of the junction left unmatched. CDR3 protein: CASSLGSSGTGGPQETQYF. CDR3 bases: TGTGCCAGCAGTTTAGGAAGCTCCGGGACAGGGGGTCCGCAAGAGACCCAGTACTTC.

This clonotype was counted many times. V gene TRBV2 combines with J gene TRBJ2-3; D possibly corresponds to TRBD1 (5 bases). The CDR3 contains 17 residues. Germline-derived CDR1 and CDR2 are SNHLY and FYNNEI. V lost 3 bases, J lost 4 bases, and 20 bases lay in between. This CDR3 reads CASSEGQSLTGPDTQYF. CDR3 coding DNA: TGTGCCAGCAGTGAGGGGCAGTCCTTAACTGGCCCAGATACGCAGTATTTT.

In this sample, this clonotype turned up a few times. The J gene is TRBJ1-1, the V gene TRBV19; no reliable D call. This CDR3 is built from 17 residues. From germline, CDR1 is LNHDA and CDR2 SQIVND (reference sequence). V was trimmed by 4 bases and J by 2 bases, leaving 20 bases between them. The CDR3 region has the DNA TGTGCCAGTAGTACCCGGACGGACGGGCGGTTTAACACTGAAGCTTTCTTT. Its translation is CASSTRTDGRFNTEAFF.

At least ten counts were recorded for this clonotype. The V call is TRBV28, the J call TRBJ2-7, with TRBD1 matching over 8 bases. The CDR3 spans 15 residues. Germline V gene sequence: CDR1 MDHEN, CDR2 SYDVKM. The V gene end was trimmed by 4 bases and the J gene end by 6 bases; junction bases not matched to a gene: 11. The DNA of the CDR3 is TGTGCCAGCAGTTCGAACACCCGACAGGGGAGCGAGCAGTACTTC. Its protein is CASSSNTRQGSEQYF.

This clonotype was recorded at least ten times. The rearrangement uses TRBV2 and TRBJ1-5; 7 nucleotides agree with TRBD1. Germline CDR1 and CDR2: SNHLY and FYNNEI. This CDR3 comprises 14 residues. V dropped 5 bases and J dropped 5; count of bases not matched to a gene: 6. The CDR3 DNA follows: TGTGCCAGCAGTCCGGGACAGCCCTATCAGCCCCAGCATTTT. Its protein product is CASSPGQPYQPQHF.

This clonotype was counted at least ten times. This chain links TRBV20-1 with TRBJ2-3; no firm D call. Germline loops: CDR1 DFQATT, CDR2 SNEGSKA (reference sequence). This CDR3 comprises 11 residues. V lost 3 bases, J lost 2 bases, and 3 bases lay in between. The CDR3 nucleotides are TGCAGTGCTAGTATCACAGATACGCAGTATTTT. It is translated as CSASITDTQYF.

This clonotype was seen a handful of times. The chain recombines TRBV4-1 with TRBJ2-5; weak D call: TRBD2 (6 bases). Trimming took 4 bases from V and 4 from J, leaving 19 bases between them. The CDR3 is 16 amino acids. Germline-derived CDR1 and CDR2 are MGHRA and YSYEKL. CDR3 in DNA: TGCGCCAGCAGCCGTATGACCGGGACTTTGAGAGAGACCCAGTACTTC. It translates to CASSRMTGTLRETQYF.

This clonotype occurred many times. The genes are TRBV5-1 and TRBJ2-1; D is possibly TRBD2 (5 bases). Trimming shortened V by 0 bases and J by 8 bases, and 9 bases separated the two germline ends. In germline, CDR1 is SGHRS, CDR2 YFSETQ. The CDR3 sequence is 13 residues long. Here the CDR3 reads CASSLGLAYEQFF. The DNA for the CDR3 is TGCGCCAGCAGCTTGGGGCTAGCATATGAGCAGTTCTTC.

This clonotype was seen a few times. The V gene is TRBV4-2, the J gene TRBJ1-2; TRBD1 aligns across 7 bases. The CDR3 runs to 15 residues. Germline trimming cut 1 base from V and 7 bases from J; bases unmatched to any gene: 9. Germline assignment: CDR1 LGHNA and CDR2 YNFKEQ. CDR3 region: CASSQGNPGGSGYTF. The DNA for the CDR3 is TGTGCCAGCAGCCAAGGTAACCCAGGGGGAAGTGGCTACACCTTC.

This clonotype was picked up many times. Relative to the germline gene, one junction end is altered; a read error may explain this. The rearrangement uses TRBV7-7 and TRBJ2-1, with 7 positions matching TRBD2. Germline V gene data show CDR1 as SSHAT and CDR2 as FNYEAQ (reference sequence). The length of the CDR3 is 14 residues. Here the CDR3 DNA reads TGTGCTAGCAGCTTGGCTAGCGGAAACAATGAGCAGTTCTTC. Protein product: CASSLASGNNEQFF.

With respect to this clonotype: This may be a read error, as it is one base from a much larger clone. The missing conserved phenylalanine or tryptophan at the end of this CDR3 makes a read error likely. The rearrangement joins TRBV20-1 to TRBJ1-1; D is unresolved. Trimming removed 7 bases from V and 1 base from J, with 16 bases in between. The germline V gene encodes CDR1 DFQATT and CDR2 SNEGSKA (reference sequence). CDR3 size: 14 residues. CDR3 sequence (DNA): TGCAGTGGATTATGGGTGGGGAGGAACACTGAAGCTTTCCTT. This codes for CSGLWVGRNTEAFL.

The chain links TRBV9 to TRBJ1-2, with D maybe TRBD1 (6 bases). From germline, CDR1 is SGDLS and CDR2 YYNGEE. CDR3 length: 14 amino acids. V lost 4 bases, J lost 4 bases, and 14 bases lay in between. This chain's CDR3 is CASSPRQELYGYTF. The CDR3 DNA is TGTGCCAGCAGCCCCCGACAGGAACTCTATGGCTACACCTTC. Together with reference TRBV9 and TRBJ1-2, the CDR3 gives the full variable domain: DSGVTQTPKHLITATGQRVTLRCSPRSGDLSVYWYQQSLDQGLQFLIQYYNGEERAKGNILERFSAQQFPDLHSELNLSSLELGDSALYFCASSPRQELYGYTFGSGTRLTVV.

The V and J genes are TRBV20-1 and TRBJ1-2; TRBD1 matches 7 bases. This CDR3 spans 15 amino acids. Per germline, CDR1 DFQATT and CDR2 SNEGSKA (reference sequence). J lost 1 base, V lost 2 bases, and 7 bases had no gene match. CDR3 in amino acids: CSARSIGGVNYGYTF. Written as DNA, the CDR3 is TGCAGTGCTAGAAGCATAGGGGGCGTTAACTATGGCTACACCTTC.

This clonotype was counted ten times or more. CDR3 sequence reads: CASSISGRTDTQYF. CDR3 nucleotides: TGCGCCAGCAGCATATCGGGGCGCACAGATACGCAGTATTTT. V gene TRBV5-1 combines with J gene TRBJ2-3, with D perhaps being TRBD1 or TRBD2 (5 bases each). V was shortened by 4 bases and J by 1 base, with 10 bases between the two germline ends. The CDR3 consists of 14 residues. Germline V gene data show CDR1 as SGHRS and CDR2 as YFSETQ.

The chain carries TRBV12-3 or TRBV12-4 and TRBJ2-2; D is possibly TRBD1 or TRBD2 (6 bases each). V was shortened by 9 bases and J by 5 bases, with 16 bases between the two germline ends. The CDR3 is made up of 14 amino acids. The CDR3 is CASTWGAGTGELFF. In nucleotides, the CDR3 is TGTGCCAGTACGTGGGGGGCTGGAACCGGGGAGCTGTTTTTT.